The T cell receptor beta chain described here comes from a study of blood T cells in healthy people across ages. This clonotype was counted many times. CDR3 length: 17 residues. Germline values: CDR1 MNHEY, CDR2 SVGEGT. Trimming took 2 bases from V and 2 from J; bases not matched to a gene: 2. A sample-barcoded 5' primer and a J-beta primer mix were used in a second PCR of about 6 to 12 cycles. TCRdb reprocessed the 5' RACE reads via MiXCR and lists one record per CDR3 protein. The data contain some 760,000 distinct CDR3 sequences, roughly 25% of them seen just once; the ten biggest clones take up 3% to 4%. Another study also made use of these data, one on T cells of mothers and their children.

This sequence was found in a boy between 10 and 17 years old in good health. Sequenced input: blood. The chain joins TRBV6-2 or TRBV6-3 to TRBJ2-1, with 14 bases aligning to TRBD2. The CDR3 DNA reads as TGTGCCAGCAGTTACGGACTAGCGGGAGGCCCCTACAATGAGCAGTTCTTC. It encodes CASSYGLAGGPYNEQFF.